This paragraph covers one TCR beta chain sequence. The target antigen is unknown. Collection occurred without any documented infections or immune events in donors. The CDR3 length is 14 residues. Germline-derived CDR1 and CDR2 are SGHDN and FVKESK. V lost 4 bases and J lost 7, with 17 bases in between. The sample is drawn from a study of identifying expanded T cells in peripheral blood. Study outcomes and limitations: Approximately two-week clone count variance significantly increased as total template count grew. Over two and four weeks, about 16 and 20 clones changed, versus around 1.2 between replicates.

Profiling relied on immunoSEQ multiplex PCR, and the TCRdb table lists in-frame clones only, not all of them. In the table there are tens of thousands of clones, approximately 91% of which are singletons. V and J are TRBV14 and TRBJ2-7, with TRBD1 as a possible D gene (6 bases). The sequenced sample was blood. This receptor was identified in a person aged 18-70 years in good health. The CDR3 here is CASSRRGLVREQYF. The DNA of the CDR3 is TGTGCCAGCAGCCGCAGGGGCCTTGTTCGGGAGCAGTACTTC.